Below, 10 T cell receptor beta chains from the same sample are listed, as sequenced in a study of blood T cell repertoires in COVID-19. Produced via immunoSEQ multiplex PCR; TCRdb's table is partial and in-frame only. Here the sample spans over 45,000 clones, around four fifths being singletons. Sequenced input: peripheral blood. The receptors were sampled from a human donor in a cohort sampled during active COVID-19.

The V and J genes are TRBV5-4 and TRBJ1-1; D unclear. Trimming left V 2 bases short and J 1 base short, with 6 bases between. Germline V CDR1 and CDR2: SGHNT, YYREEE (reference sequence). This CDR3 has 13 amino acids. In nucleotides, the CDR3 is TGTGCCAGCAGCTTAGGAGGGAACACTGAAGCTTTCTTT. This sequence encodes CASSLGGNTEAFF. Combining the CDR3 with reference TRBV5-4 and TRBJ1-1 gives the whole variable domain ETGVTQSPTHLIKTRGQQVTLRCSSQSGHNTVSWYQQALGQGPQFIFQYYREEENGRGNFPPRFSGLQFPNYSSELNVNALELDDSALYLCASSLGGNTEAFFGQGTRLTVV.

The chain joins TRBV7-9 to TRBJ1-1; no definite D call. The CDR3 contains 13 residues. CDR1 and CDR2 (germline): SEHNR, FQNEAQ (reference sequence). V lost 0 bases and J lost 4, with 6 bases in between. The CDR3 loop is CASSLAAATEAFF. The CDR3 coding sequence is TGTGCCAGCAGCTTAGCGGCGGCCACTGAAGCTTTCTTT.

In this sample, this clone turned up a few times. The chain recombines TRBV18 with TRBJ1-4; D ambiguous. The germline V gene has CDR1 KGHSH and CDR2 LQKENI. This CDR3 is 12 amino acids long. V dropped 2 bases and J dropped 5 bases, with 3 bases sitting between them. DNA of the CDR3: TGTGCCAGCTCACCAGAGAATGAAAAACTGTTTTTT. This gives the protein CASSPENEKLFF.

V is TRBV6-5 and J is TRBJ1-2; maybe TRBD1 (5 bases). Trimming took 7 bases from V and 4 from J, leaving 13 bases between them. Germline assignment: CDR1 MNHEY and CDR2 SVGAGI. CDR3 length: 13 residues. Here the CDR3 reads CASNRGRGYGYTF. The CDR3, as DNA: TGTGCCAGCAATCGGGGGAGAGGCTATGGCTACACCTTC.

V and J are TRBV5-4 and TRBJ2-3, with a tentative D call TRBD2 (6 bases). V lost 3 bases and J 0 bases, leaving 11 bases between the germline ends. CDR1 is SGHNT and CDR2 is YYREEE in the germline V gene (reference sequence). This CDR3 contains 15 residues. The CDR3 loop is CASSSPGGSTDTQYF. The CDR3 DNA reads TGTGCCAGCAGCTCCCCCGGGGGTAGCACAGATACGCAGTATTTT.

V and J are TRBV19 and TRBJ2-7; the D gene is possibly TRBD2 (5 bases). The CDR3 is made up of 16 amino acids. Germline CDR1 LNHDA, CDR2 SQIVND (reference sequence). Trimming cost V 5 bases and J 3 bases, with 20 bases left between them. The CDR3 nucleotides are TGTGCCAGTAGTTCTCGGGCCCTCACCGGGAACTACGAGCAGTACTTC. This codes for CASSSRALTGNYEQYF.

The gene calls are TRBV6-5 and TRBJ2-4; D ambiguous. The germline V and J ends were trimmed by 0 bases and 0 bases, with 3 bases remaining between them. CDR1 is MNHEY, CDR2 SVGAGI, per germline. CDR3 length: 14 residues. The CDR3 region is CASSYSRAKNIQYF. The DNA for the CDR3 is TGTGCCAGCAGTTACTCCAGAGCCAAAAACATTCAGTACTTC.

This sequence joins TRBV11-2 and TRBJ2-3; 9 bases are a match to TRBD1. The CDR3 consists of 14 residues. Unmatched junction bases numbered 4, after V lost 4 bases and J lost 5 bases. CDR1 and CDR2 from the germline V gene are SGHAT and FQNNGV. This chain's CDR3 is CASSSRDREDTQYF. CDR3 nucleotides: TGTGCCAGCAGCTCCCGGGACAGGGAAGATACGCAGTATTTT.

The CDR3 region is CASNPGGAGGYTF. DNA for the CDR3: TGTGCCAGCAACCCGGGGGGGGCGGGTGGCTACACCTTC. The chain employs TRBV7-2 and TRBJ1-2; D perhaps matches TRBD1 (6 bases). Trimming cost V 7 bases and J 7 bases, with 16 bases left between them. The CDR3 sequence is 13 residues long. Germline-derived CDR1 and CDR2 are SGHTA and FQGNSA.

The genes are TRBV20-1 and TRBJ2-7; no definite D call. Germline assignment: CDR1 DFQATT and CDR2 SNEGSKA (reference sequence). The CDR3 is made up of 11 amino acids. V lost 6 bases to trimming and J lost 2 bases, with 8 bases between them. The CDR3 loop is CSAIAAYEQYF. DNA for the CDR3: TGCAGTGCCATAGCCGCCTACGAGCAGTACTTC.